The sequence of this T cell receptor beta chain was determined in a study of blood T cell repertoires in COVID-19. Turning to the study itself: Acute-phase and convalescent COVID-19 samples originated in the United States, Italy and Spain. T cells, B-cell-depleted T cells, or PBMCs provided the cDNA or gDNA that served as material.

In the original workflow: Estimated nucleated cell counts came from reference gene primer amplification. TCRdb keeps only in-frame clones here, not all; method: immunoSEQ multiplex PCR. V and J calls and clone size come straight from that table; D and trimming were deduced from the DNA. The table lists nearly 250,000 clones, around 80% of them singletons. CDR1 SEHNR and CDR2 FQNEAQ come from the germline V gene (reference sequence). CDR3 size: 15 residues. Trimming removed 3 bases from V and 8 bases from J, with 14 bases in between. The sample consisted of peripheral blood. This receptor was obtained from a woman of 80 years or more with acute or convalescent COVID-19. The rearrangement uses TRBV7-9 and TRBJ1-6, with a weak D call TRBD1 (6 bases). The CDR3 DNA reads TGTGCCAGCAGCTTCGGCGACAGGCGTGATTCACCCCTCCACTTT. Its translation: CASSFGDRRDSPLHF.